Following are 8 T cell receptor beta chains from one sample sequenced in a study of CD8 T cells in ankylosing spondylitis. No cognate antigen is known for these TCRs. One entry per CDR3 protein, called by TCRdb with MiXCR from the 5' RACE reads. The profile shows a few hundred thousand distinct CDR3 sequences, 12% of them singletons. General observations from the study: Typical of ankylosing spondylitis blood, it appeared, was a TCR beta motif of fewer than 10 highly homologous variants.

The sample comprised blood, either unsorted or a sorted T cell fraction (not recorded which). The receptors come from a male donor with ankylosing spondylitis.

In its sample, this clonotype was seen a few times. The rearrangement joins TRBV5-6 to TRBJ1-1; D is uncertain. Per the germline V gene, CDR1 is SGHDT and CDR2 is YYEEEE. This CDR3 is 14 amino acids long. Trimming pared 3 bases from V and 1 base from J, leaving 10 bases between. The CDR3 bases are TGTGCCAGCAGCTACCTTTCCAGGAACACTGAAGCTTTCTTT. As protein: CASSYLSRNTEAFF.

In this sample, this clonotype turned up a few times. The chain carries TRBV3-1 and TRBJ2-3; D is unclear. This CDR3 region has 16 residues. Trimming stripped 0 bases from V and 6 bases from J, with 16 bases between. Germline lookup yields CDR1 LGHDT and CDR2 YNNKEL (reference sequence). The CDR3 region is CASSQDLSEGSDTQYF. DNA for the CDR3: TGTGCCAGCAGCCAAGATCTTTCTGAAGGTTCGGATACGCAGTATTTT.

This clonotype was seen ten or more times. The chain recombines TRBV29-1 with TRBJ2-1; the D is unclear. CDR3 size: 12 residues. In germline, CDR1 is SQVTM, CDR2 ANQGSEA. Trimming removed 0 bases from V and 4 bases from J, with 4 bases in between. The CDR3, as DNA: TGCAGCGTTGAAGAACCTTACAATGAGCAGTTCTTC. This encodes CSVEEPYNEQFF.

This clonotype was picked up a small number of times. The genes are TRBV20-1 and TRBJ2-3; D is undetermined. V was cut by 3 bases and J by 2 bases, with 9 bases left in between. The CDR3 length is 13 residues. Germline V gives CDR1 DFQATT, CDR2 SNEGSKA (reference sequence). The CDR3 DNA is TGCAGTGCTAGGTCCGCAGTCACAGATACGCAGTATTTT. Residues: CSARSAVTDTQYF.

This clonotype was found many times. The chain combines TRBV5-1 with TRBJ2-2, with TRBD1 matching over 8 bases. Germline CDR1 SGHRS, CDR2 YFSETQ. The V and J ends lost 2 bases and 3 bases, in that order; junction bases with no gene match: 6. This CDR3 is 16 amino acids long. CDR3 DNA sequence: TGCGCCAGCAGCTTCGGGACAGGAATCTACACCGGGGAGCTGTTTTTT. Translating it yields CASSFGTGIYTGELFF.

This sequence joins TRBV5-1 and TRBJ2-7; TRBD1 might be the D (6 bases). Germline loops: CDR1 SGHRS, CDR2 YFSETQ. The CDR3 totals 15 residues. V gave up 5 bases and J gave up 2 bases, with 17 bases separating them. CDR3 amino acids: CASSPSWGQTYEQYF. Here the CDR3 DNA reads TGCGCCAGCAGTCCCAGTTGGGGGCAGACCTACGAGCAGTACTTC.

This clonotype appeared many times. The chain combines TRBV5-1 with TRBJ2-3, with 8 bases lining up with TRBD2. Per the germline V gene, CDR1 is SGHRS and CDR2 is YFSETQ. V gave up 4 bases and J gave up 4 bases; unmatched junction bases: 11. The CDR3 is made up of 16 amino acids. In DNA form, the CDR3 reads TGCGCCAGCAGCCAGAGTATAGCGGGACGGTCAGATACGCAGTATTTT. This codes for CASSQSIAGRSDTQYF.

This chain links TRBV29-1 with TRBJ2-5; 13 bases fit TRBD2. Germline CDR1 and CDR2: SQVTM and ANQGSEA. This CDR3 has 14 amino acids. V was pared by 6 bases and J by 4 bases, with 5 bases of the junction left unmatched. CDR3 sequence reads: CSVWTSGSGETQYF. In DNA form, the CDR3 reads TGCAGCGTCTGGACTAGCGGGAGTGGAGAGACCCAGTACTTC.